These 23 T cell receptor beta chains were all obtained from the same sample, sequenced in a study of spatial heterogeneity in lung cancer. TCRdb re-analysed the 5' RACE reads in MiXCR, keeping a single row per CDR3 protein. The table shows tens of thousands of distinct CDR3 sequences, with less than 10% occurring only once. Noted time point: sample taken at primary tumor resection. The study sequenced unsorted whole RNA from tumor, nontumor lung or frozen PBMC. Sequencing was performed on PBMCs, taken at surgery. These receptors were taken from a female donor with early-stage non-small cell lung cancer.

This clonotype was observed a few times. The V gene is TRBV12-3 or TRBV12-4, the J gene TRBJ2-1; D is perhaps TRBD2 (6 bases). The CDR3 extends over 14 amino acids. V shed 6 bases and J shed 4 bases, with 13 bases lying between them. CDR3 nucleotide sequence: TGTGCCAGCAGGGGAGGTCAGCTTTACAATGAGCAGTTCTTC. It translates to CASRGGQLYNEQFF.

This clonotype was counted a few times. This rearrangement joins TRBV29-1 to TRBJ2-1; tentatively, D is TRBD1 (6 bases). CDR3 length: 12 amino acids. Per the germline V gene, CDR1 is SQVTM and CDR2 is ANQGSEA. Between the trimmed V and J ends, which lost 6 bases and 9 bases, there was a span of 15 bases. CDR3 in amino acids: CSVQPQGTEQFF. CDR3 bases: TGCAGCGTCCAGCCACAGGGAACTGAGCAGTTCTTC.

This clonotype occurred many times. This chain connects TRBV2 to TRBJ1-6; 9 bases are a match to TRBD1. CDR1 is SNHLY, CDR2 FYNNEI, per germline. Germline trimming cut 1 base from V and 9 bases from J; bases unmatched to any gene: 4. This CDR3 comprises 15 residues. The CDR3 nucleotides read TGTGCCAGCAGTGAAGGGACAGGGGTCCTTTCACCCCTCCACTTT. It specifies CASSEGTGVLSPLHF.

This clonotype showed up many times. The chain has TRBV3-1 and TRBJ1-1; D possibly corresponds to TRBD1 (6 bases). The CDR3 spans 16 residues. V gave up 0 bases and J gave up 1 base, with 12 bases separating them. Germline V gene data show CDR1 as LGHDT and CDR2 as YNNKEL (reference sequence). CDR3 in DNA: TGTGCCAGCAGCCAAGATCGTCGGACAGCGAACACTGAAGCTTTCTTT. Translating gives CASSQDRRTANTEAFF.

This chain links TRBV20-1 with TRBJ2-1; 7 nucleotides line up with TRBD1. CDR3 length: 13 residues. Germline trimming cut 5 bases from V and 4 bases from J; bases unmatched to any gene: 5. The germline gives CDR1 DFQATT, CDR2 SNEGSKA (reference sequence). The CDR3 here is CSARGQLYNEQFF. The CDR3, as DNA: TGCAGTGCTCGGGGACAGCTATACAATGAGCAGTTCTTC.

This clonotype is categorized as medium-sized. The chain joins TRBV4-2 to TRBJ2-2, with 10 bases fitting TRBD1. This CDR3 region has 19 residues. V was pared by 3 bases and J by 4 bases, with 14 bases of the junction left unmatched. Germline lookup yields CDR1 LGHNA and CDR2 YNFKEQ. CDR3 sequence (DNA): TGTGCCAGCAGCCACCTCCTTAGGGGGACAGGGGACCCCACCGGGGAGCTGTTTTTT. Amino acids: CASSHLLRGTGDPTGELFF.

In nucleotides, the CDR3 is TGTGCCAGCAGCTTAGAGTCACCCCTCCACTTT. It yields the protein CASSLESPLHF. This chain joins TRBV7-8 and TRBJ1-6; D gene uncertain. Trimming pared 1 base from V and 10 bases from J, leaving 2 bases between. The CDR3 is 11 amino acids. In germline, CDR1 is SGHVS, CDR2 FQNEAQ. Full variable domain (remainder filled in from reference TRBV7-8 and TRBJ1-6): GAGVSQSPRYKVAKRGQDVALRCDPISGHVSLFWYQQALGQGPEFLTYFQNEAQLDKSGLPSDRFFAERPEGSVSTLKIQRTQQEDSAVYLCASSLESPLHFGNGTRLTVT.

The table lists this clonotype with a few counts. This chain connects TRBV5-1 to TRBJ1-1, with D unclear. Germline CDR1 is SGHRS and CDR2 is YFSETQ. This CDR3 spans 14 amino acids. The V gene lost 4 bases and the J gene lost 3 bases, with 13 bases spanning the gap. The DNA of the CDR3 is TGCGCCAGCAGCCCGCAGGTTATATACACTGAAGCTTTCTTT. Protein sequence: CASSPQVIYTEAFF.

This clonotype was counted many times. The chain carries TRBV6-5 and TRBJ1-4; 7 nucleotides agree with TRBD1. CDR1 is MNHEY, CDR2 SVGAGI, per germline. Trimming at V came to 7 bases and at J to 7 bases, leaving 15 bases not matched to a gene. The CDR3 length is 16 residues. The CDR3 DNA reads as TGTGCCAGCACCACGAGGCTTACAGGGGTTGGTGAAAAACTGTTTTTT. Its translation is CASTTRLTGVGEKLFF.

Ten or more counts support this clonotype. The rearrangement uses TRBV6-1 and TRBJ2-5; D could derive from TRBD1 or TRBD2 (5 bases each). V was shortened by 2 bases and J by 4 bases, with 8 bases between the two germline ends. The CDR3 is made up of 13 amino acids. Germline CDR1 is MNHNS and CDR2 is SASEGT. In DNA form, the CDR3 reads TGTGCCAGCAGTGAATGGGACGGAGAGACCCAGTACTTC. It is translated as CASSEWDGETQYF.

The chain combines TRBV28 with TRBJ1-1; D may be TRBD1 (5 bases). Germline V gives CDR1 MDHEN, CDR2 SYDVKM. The V end was cut by 5 bases, the J end by 3 bases, with 13 bases between. The CDR3 loop spans 14 amino acids. For the CDR3, the DNA is TGTGCCAGCAGTCCCCCCGGGACGGACACTGAAGCTTTCTTT. It is translated as CASSPPGTDTEAFF.

This chain uses TRBV18 with TRBJ2-7; D is unresolved. Germline CDR1 KGHSH, CDR2 LQKENI. The CDR3 covers 12 residues. Between the trimmed V and J ends, which lost 3 bases and 1 base, there was a span of 4 bases. The CDR3 protein is CASSPESYEQYV. In nucleotides, the CDR3 is TGTGCCAGCTCACCCGAATCCTACGAGCAGTACGTC.

A few counts support this clonotype. The chain carries TRBV21-1 and TRBJ2-7; the table's D call, TRBD1, has no DNA check behind it. TRBV21-1 is a pseudogene segment. CDR3 size: 18 residues. CDR3 DNA: TGTGCCAGCAGCAAAGGAGGGACAGCCCTTCCGTTTGCCTACGAGCAGTACTTC. This sequence encodes CASSKGGTALPFAYEQYF.

In DNA form, the CDR3 reads TGTGCCAGCAGCTTTGACAGGGGGCGCACTGAAGCTTTCTTT. Its protein is CASSFDRGRTEAFF. The V call is TRBV13, the J call TRBJ1-1; TRBD1 aligns across 10 bases. Germline values: CDR1 PRHDT, CDR2 FYEKMQ (reference sequence). The CDR3 extends over 14 amino acids. The V gene end was trimmed by 3 bases and the J gene end by 4 bases; junction bases not matched to a gene: 2.

There are a few counts of this clonotype. The chain combines TRBV19 with TRBJ1-2, with 7 bases matching TRBD1. J lost 6 bases, V lost 7 bases, and 11 bases had no gene match. The CDR3 consists of 14 residues. The V gene's germline CDR1 is LNHDA and CDR2 SQIVND (reference sequence). The CDR3 loop is CASMEDWGTDGYTF. The CDR3 DNA reads as TGTGCCAGTATGGAGGACTGGGGGACAGATGGCTACACCTTC.

This clonotype was picked up many times. The chain carries TRBV12-3 or TRBV12-4 and TRBJ2-2, with 7 bases aligning to TRBD1. The trim removed 6 bases at V and 0 bases at J, leaving 7 bases unmatched. The CDR3 runs 16 residues. The CDR3 nucleotides are TGTGCCAGCAGGGCCTGGGGGACAGCGAACACCGGGGAGCTGTTTTTT. Its protein product is CASRAWGTANTGELFF.

This chain joins TRBV12-3 or TRBV12-4 and TRBJ1-2; 9 nucleotides match TRBD1. CDR3 size: 15 residues. V shed 4 bases, J shed 7 bases, and the junction held 10 bases outside the gene matches. In nucleotides, the CDR3 is TGTGCCAGCAGTTACGGTGGACAGGGGACAAGTGGCTACACCTTC. Its translation: CASSYGGQGTSGYTF.

This chain links TRBV18 with TRBJ1-1; D may be TRBD1 (5 bases). This CDR3 has 12 residues. Germline V gives CDR1 KGHSH, CDR2 LQKENI. V was pared by 6 bases and J by 8 bases, with 13 bases between. CDR3 bases: TGTGCCAGCTCCCCTGGGGACGGAGAAGCTTTCTTT. It encodes CASSPGDGEAFF.

This clonotype appeared a few times. The V and J genes are TRBV11-3 and TRBJ2-7; no clear D gene. The CDR3 loop spans 14 amino acids. V lost 0 bases and J 7 bases, leaving 13 bases between the germline ends. Germline V CDR1 and CDR2: SGHNT, YENEEA. CDR3 residues: CASSLDRWGFEQYF. Written as DNA, the CDR3 is TGTGCCAGCAGCTTAGATCGGTGGGGTTTTGAGCAGTACTTC.

This clonotype came up many times. J is TRBJ2-1 and V is TRBV20-1, with 8 bases fitting TRBD2. The CDR3 is made up of 14 amino acids. The V and J ends lost 3 bases and 5 bases, in that order; junction bases with no gene match: 6. Germline V gene data show CDR1 as DFQATT and CDR2 as SNEGSKA (reference sequence). The CDR3 loop reads CSARVAGLNNEQFF. Written as DNA, the CDR3 is TGCAGTGCTAGGGTAGCGGGATTAAACAATGAGCAGTTCTTC.

This sequence joins TRBV7-2 and TRBJ2-7; 10 nucleotides align to TRBD2. Germline V CDR1 and CDR2: SGHTA, FQGNSA. This CDR3 has 15 residues. Trimming took 1 base from V and 4 from J; bases not matched to a gene: 4. CDR3 amino acids: CASSLGLAGEYEQYV. The CDR3 DNA is TGTGCCAGCAGCTTAGGGCTAGCGGGGGAGTACGAGCAGTACGTC.

This clonotype was observed a few times. The gene calls are TRBV3-1 and TRBJ1-5; D unresolved. This CDR3 contains 14 residues. Germline loops: CDR1 LGHDT, CDR2 YNNKEL (reference sequence). The V end lost 3 bases, the J end lost 7 bases, and 13 bases lay between the germline ends. The chain's CDR3 is CASSQLSGEQPQHF. DNA for the CDR3: TGTGCCAGCAGCCAGCTCAGCGGGGAGCAGCCCCAGCATTTT.

The chain combines TRBV20-1 with TRBJ1-1; 7 nucleotides line up with TRBD1. Trimming cost V 3 bases and J 0 bases; bases outside gene matches: 4. The germline V gene encodes CDR1 DFQATT and CDR2 SNEGSKA (reference sequence). CDR3 length equals 14 residues. DNA for the CDR3: TGCAGTGCTAGGGCACAGGGGATGAACACTGAAGCTTTCTTT. This encodes CSARAQGMNTEAFF.